The TCR beta chain under discussion was sequenced for a study of T cells after somatic rescue of genetic block. Using immunoSEQ multiplex PCR, the repertoire was profiled, and TCRdb retains in-frame clones only, with some absent. The data show 100,000 to 120,000 clones, with under 95% seen just once and approximately 1.4% held by the top ten. This CDR3 comprises 16 residues. CDR1 and CDR2 (germline): SGHVS, FQNEAQ. Trimming removed 2 bases at V and 4 bases at J, with 15 bases between. J is TRBJ2-1 and V is TRBV7-8; D is unclear. The TCR originated in a woman aged 18-35 years. The sequenced sample consisted of peripheral blood mononuclear cells (PBMCs). The CDR3 DNA follows: TGTGCCAGCAGCTTACTTCTTTCGGAATTTTACAATGAGCAGTTCTTC. Translated: CASSLLLSEFYNEQFF. The whole variable domain, filled in from reference TRBV7-8 and TRBJ2-1, reads GAGVSQSPRYKVAKRGQDVALRCDPISGHVSLFWYQQALGQGPEFLTYFQNEAQLDKSGLPSDRFFAERPEGSVSTLKIQRTQQEDSAVYLCASSLLLSEFYNEQFFGPGTRLTVL.